The 24 T cell receptor beta chains reported below all come from one sample, sequenced in a study of T cells in Graves' hyperthyroidism and ophthalmopathy. From RNA transcripts, TCR beta CDR3 regions were amplified. The study used the HTBI primer set for a first-round RT-PCR of the TCR CDR3. TCRdb re-called the multiplex PCR reads with MiXCR, one entry per CDR3 protein. This sample has fewer than 700,000 distinct CDR3 sequences, with around 15% found just once. Sequenced material: blood. Every receptor here comes from a woman in her thirties with Graves' hyperthyroidism.

The chain carries TRBV7-2 and TRBJ2-7; D might be TRBD2 (6 bases). Trimming cost V 1 base and J 5 bases, with 15 bases left between them. Germline V gives CDR1 SGHTA, CDR2 FQGNSA. This CDR3 has 15 residues. The DNA of the CDR3 is TGTGCCAGCAGCTTAGACCCGGGAGCTCGAAACGAGCAGTACTTC. Translated: CASSLDPGARNEQYF. The full variable domain, its missing parts supplied by reference TRBV7-2 and TRBJ2-7, is GAGVSQSPSNKVTEKGKDVELRCDPISGHTALYWYRQSLGQGLEFLIYFQGNSAPDKSGLPSDRFSAERTGGSVSTLTIQRTQQEDSAVYLCASSLDPGARNEQYFGPGTRLTVT.

This clonotype was counted at least ten times. The chain is built from TRBV28 and TRBJ2-5, with D perhaps TRBD2 (5 bases). Trimming shortened V by 3 bases and J by 0 bases, and 11 bases separated the two germline ends. Germline lookup yields CDR1 MDHEN and CDR2 SYDVKM. CDR3 length: 15 amino acids. The DNA of the CDR3 is TGTGCCAGCAGTTTTCAGCGGACCCACCAAGAGACCCAGTACTTC. It yields the protein CASSFQRTHQETQYF. Based on the CDR3 plus reference TRBV28 and TRBJ2-5, the full variable domain is DVKVTQSSRYLVKRTGEKVFLECVQDMDHENMFWYRQDPGLGLRLIYFSYDVKMKEKGDIPEGYSVSREKKERFSLILESASTNQTSMYLCASSFQRTHQETQYFGPGTRLLVL.

This chain uses TRBV6-1 with TRBJ2-3; maybe TRBD2 (6 bases). The CDR3 extends over 12 amino acids. The germline V gene has CDR1 MNHNS and CDR2 SASEGT. CDR3 residues: CAESRGGDTQYF. The CDR3 bases are TGTGCTGAGTCTCGGGGAGGAGATACGCAGTATTTT.

This clonotype showed up many times. The rearrangement joins TRBV7-9 to TRBJ2-7; 8 bases are shared with TRBD2. Losses at the gene ends were 6 bases for V and 2 bases for J; bases not matched to a gene: 6. The germline V gene has CDR1 SEHNR and CDR2 FQNEAQ (reference sequence). The CDR3 totals 14 residues. CDR3 amino acids: CASRSSGSAYEQYF. DNA of the CDR3: TGTGCCAGCAGATCTAGCGGGTCCGCCTACGAGCAGTACTTC.

With respect to this clonotype: A much larger clone lies a single base off, so this may be a read error. The J gene is TRBJ2-5, the V gene TRBV5-4; the match to TRBD2 covers 8 bases. With 3 bases clipped from V and 1 base from J, the junction kept 2 bases outside the gene matches. The CDR3 totals 14 residues. The germline V gene encodes CDR1 SGHNT and CDR2 YYREEE (reference sequence). The DNA of the CDR3 is TGTGCCAGCAGCTCCGGACTAGCCCAAGAGACCCAGTACTTC. This translates into CASSSGLAQETQYF.

This clonotype turned up a few times. The chain carries TRBV20-1 and TRBJ2-4; a possible D gene is TRBD2 (7 bases). Germline CDR1 reads DFQATT; CDR2 reads SNEGSKA (reference sequence). The V end was cut by 2 bases, the J end by 9 bases, with 17 bases between. The CDR3 contains 14 residues. CDR3 sequence: CSARIGGGVPIQYF. CDR3 sequence (DNA): TGCAGTGCTAGAATCGGAGGGGGGGTTCCCATTCAGTACTTC.

This clonotype was picked up many times. The chain is built from TRBV6-2 or TRBV6-3 and TRBJ2-1; D possibly corresponds to TRBD2 (6 bases). The CDR3 has 15 amino acids. Germline V CDR1 and CDR2: MNHEY, SVGEGT. The ends were cut back, 4 bases at V and 6 bases at J, with 16 bases in the middle. The CDR3 DNA follows: TGTGCCAGCAGTTTGCAACGGACTAATACCAATGAGCAGTTCTTC. As protein: CASSLQRTNTNEQFF.

At least ten counts were recorded for this clonotype. The chain joins TRBV7-8 to TRBJ1-1; a weak D match, TRBD1 (5 bases). V was shortened by 1 base and J by 6 bases, with 15 bases between the two germline ends. The CDR3 totals 15 residues. Per germline, CDR1 SGHVS and CDR2 FQNEAQ. This CDR3 is CASSLVSGGTPEAFF. CDR3 in DNA: TGTGCCAGCAGCTTAGTAAGCGGGGGAACGCCTGAAGCTTTCTTT.

In this sample, this clonotype turned up a few times. V gene TRBV11-2 combines with J gene TRBJ2-5, with TRBD2 identical over 11 bases. CDR3 length: 14 amino acids. The V segment lost 4 bases and the J segment 14 bases; nucleotides outside the gene matches: 12. Germline V gene lookup returns CDR1 SGHAT and CDR2 FQNNGV. The CDR3 nucleotides are TGTGCCAGCAGCTCACCGACTAGCGGGATGCTTAGCTACTTC. Encoded protein: CASSSPTSGMLSYF.

This clonotype has a count of ten or more. The chain uses TRBV18 and TRBJ1-5; TRBD1 is a possible D gene (6 bases). Per the germline V gene, CDR1 is KGHSH and CDR2 is LQKENI. The CDR3 spans 12 residues. The V end was cut by 3 bases, the J end by 10 bases, with 10 bases between. The CDR3 region has the DNA TGTGCCAGCTCACCTGCACAGGGTCCCCAGCATTTT. Translated: CASSPAQGPQHF.

This sequence joins TRBV27 and TRBJ1-2, with D possibly matching TRBD1 (6 bases). The CDR3 contains 13 residues. Germline assignment: CDR1 MNHEY and CDR2 SMNVEV (reference sequence). V was cut by 3 bases and J by 4 bases, with 9 bases left in between. The CDR3 loop reads CASSFGQSYGYTF. For the CDR3, the DNA is TGTGCCAGCAGTTTCGGACAGAGCTATGGCTACACCTTC.

This clonotype was seen a few times. This chain links TRBV7-9 with TRBJ2-5; D unresolved. Per germline, CDR1 SEHNR and CDR2 FQNEAQ (reference sequence). V was clipped by 2 bases and J by 4 bases, with 11 bases between them. The CDR3 runs 14 residues. The CDR3 sequence: CASSLSTTPETQYF. The CDR3 DNA reads as TGTGCCAGCAGCTTATCGACCACCCCAGAGACCCAGTACTTC.

This clonotype has ten or more counts. The J gene is TRBJ2-1, the V gene TRBV25-1; TRBD2 matches 9 bases. The V and J ends lost 3 bases and 2 bases, in that order; junction bases with no gene match: 5. Germline V gene data show CDR1 as MGHDK and CDR2 as SYGVNS. The CDR3 length is 16 residues. The CDR3 DNA is TGTGCCAGCAGTGACCCGGGACTAGCCCCCTACAATGAGCAGTTCTTC. Translation gives CASSDPGLAPYNEQFF.

This chain joins TRBV7-6 and TRBJ2-3; D possibly corresponds to TRBD2 (5 bases). V gave up 1 base and J gave up 0 bases, with 14 bases separating them. CDR3 length: 17 amino acids. Per germline, CDR1 SGHVS and CDR2 FNYEAQ. The CDR3 bases are TGTGCCAGCAGCTTAGAGCGGTGGTCTCCTAGCACAGATACGCAGTATTTT. Residues: CASSLERWSPSTDTQYF.

Many counts were recorded for this clonotype. This chain links TRBV28 with TRBJ2-5; 13 bases match TRBD2. CDR1 and CDR2 from the germline V gene are MDHEN and SYDVKM. The CDR3 spans 17 residues. J lost 2 bases, V lost 5 bases, and 8 bases had no gene match. CDR3 sequence reads: CASSLNGLAGVQETQYF. CDR3 bases: TGTGCCAGCAGTCTCAACGGACTAGCGGGGGTTCAAGAGACCCAGTACTTC.

The sample holds many counts of this clonotype. One end of the junction is discordant with germline, which a read error may explain. The CDR3 coding sequence is TGTGCCAGCAGTTTAGCGAACACCGGGGAGCTGTTTTTT. It encodes CASSLANTGELFF. The chain recombines TRBV5-1 with TRBJ2-2; D is unresolved. The CDR3 consists of 13 residues. Germline-derived CDR1 and CDR2 are SGHRS and YFSETQ.

In its sample, this clonotype was seen a few times. This chain joins TRBV4-1 and TRBJ2-2; tentative D call: TRBD2 (5 bases). The CDR3 loop spans 13 amino acids. Trimming cost V 4 bases and J 6 bases, with 9 bases left between them. Germline assignment: CDR1 MGHRA and CDR2 YSYEKL. The DNA of the CDR3 is TGCGCCAGCAGCCCGCCGGGGTCCGGGGAGCTGTTTTTT. It yields the protein CASSPPGSGELFF.

Only a few counts were recorded for this clonotype. CDR3 loop: CASRPEGNYEQYF. The CDR3 nucleotides read TGTGCCAGCAGGCCAGAAGGGAACTACGAGCAGTACTTC. The chain combines TRBV28 with TRBJ2-7; D gene unclear. This CDR3 has 13 amino acids. Germline V lookup: CDR1 MDHEN, CDR2 SYDVKM. The V end was cut by 6 bases, the J end by 3 bases, with 12 bases between.

This chain joins TRBV20-1 and TRBJ2-5; 9 bases are a match to TRBD2. The germline V gene has CDR1 DFQATT and CDR2 SNEGSKA (reference sequence). The CDR3 has 14 amino acids. Losses at the gene ends were 4 bases for V and 4 bases for J; bases not matched to a gene: 7. CDR3 protein: CSAKAGGPLETQYF. The CDR3 bases are TGCAGTGCTAAGGCGGGAGGGCCTTTAGAGACCCAGTACTTC.

The rearrangement joins TRBV4-1 to TRBJ2-1; TRBD1 agrees at 7 bases. The CDR3 consists of 15 residues. Trimming took 5 bases from V and 9 from J; bases not matched to a gene: 13. CDR1 and CDR2 (germline): MGHRA, YSYEKL. The CDR3 is CASSDRRQGLGEQFF. Written as DNA, the CDR3 is TGCGCCAGCAGCGACCGACGACAGGGCTTGGGTGAGCAGTTCTTC.

This clonotype occurred a few times. The chain has TRBV11-2 and TRBJ2-1; D gene ambiguous. Germline CDR1 and CDR2: SGHAT and FQNNGV. The CDR3 has 15 amino acids. Trimming left V 1 base short and J 1 base short, with 8 bases between. In DNA form, the CDR3 reads TGTGCCAGCAGCTTAGTTCGATATTCCTACAATGAGCAGTTCTTC. It translates to CASSLVRYSYNEQFF.

This clonotype was seen many times. This sequence joins TRBV5-6 and TRBJ2-1; 9 bases are a match to TRBD1. Unmatched junction bases numbered 6, after V lost 4 bases and J lost 7 bases. Germline V gives CDR1 SGHDT, CDR2 YYEEEE. The CDR3 is 14 residues long. The CDR3 DNA follows: TGTGCCAGCAGCCGTACAGGGGGCTTGAATGAGCAGTTCTTC. Translated: CASSRTGGLNEQFF.

This clonotype was seen ten or more times. This chain joins TRBV11-2 and TRBJ2-2; D tentatively fits TRBD1 or TRBD2 (6 bases each). CDR1 and CDR2 from the germline V gene are SGHAT and FQNNGV. The CDR3 has 19 residues. V dropped 3 bases and J dropped 0 bases, with 20 bases sitting between them. CDR3 amino acids: CASSFHSGGGMTNTGELFF. CDR3 sequence (DNA): TGTGCCAGCAGCTTCCATTCCGGAGGGGGGATGACGAACACCGGGGAGCTGTTTTTT.

Only a few counts were recorded for this clonotype. The CDR3 nucleotides read TGCAGTGCTGGAACGGGACAGGCCAAAGAGACCCAGTACTTC. This translates into CSAGTGQAKETQYF. The J gene is TRBJ2-5, the V gene TRBV20-1, with TRBD1 matching 8 bases. The CDR3 length is 14 residues. Trimming at V came to 5 bases and at J to 3 bases, leaving 8 bases not matched to a gene. Germline-derived CDR1 and CDR2 are DFQATT and SNEGSKA (reference sequence).